Listed below are T cell receptor beta chains from one sample, sequenced in a study of blood T cells in healthy people across ages. Using its own MiXCR run on the 5' RACE reads, TCRdb lists one record per CDR3 protein. The sample holds about 640,000 distinct CDR3 sequences, approximately 50% seen once. What was sequenced was blood. The receptors originated from a man aged 60-69 years in good health. Both conserved end residues are part of each CDR3. A D gene is named only where the DNA matches it firmly. Only some rows state a clone size, as once, few, many or a class for expanded clones.

D	V	J	size	CDR3	DNA
-	TRBV20-1	TRBJ2-1	-	CSAKGGHEQFF	TGCAGTGCTAAAGGGGGGCATGAGCAGTTCTTC
-	TRBV6-5	TRBJ2-1	-	CASSYDGYNEQFF	TGTGCCAGCAGTTACGACGGATACAATGAGCAGTTCTTC
-	TRBV7-2	TRBJ1-2	-	CASSLMGLGYTF	TGTGCCAGCAGCTTAATGGGGCTTGGCTACACCTTC
TRBD2	TRBV20-1	TRBJ2-3	-	CSASLAADTQYF	TGCAGTGCTAGTCTAGCGGCAGATACGCAGTATTTT
TRBD1	TRBV6-5	TRBJ1-2	-	CASRRTGTYGYTF	TGTGCCAGCAGACGGACAGGGACCTATGGCTACACCTTC
-	TRBV2	TRBJ2-5	-	CASSEGGPKRTQYF	TGTGCCAGCAGTGAAGGAGGACCCAAGAGGACCCAGTACTTC
TRBD1	TRBV20-1	TRBJ2-5	-	CSARARDRVEQYF	TGCAGTGCTAGAGCCCGGGACAGGGTTGAGCAGTACTTC
-	TRBV20-1	TRBJ1-1	-	CSAPALGRTEAFF	TGCAGTGCTCCGGCCCTCGGGCGCACTGAAGCTTTCTTT
TRBD2	TRBV27	TRBJ2-3	-	CASSKWGGSSTDTQYF	TGTGCCAGCAGTAAATGGGGGGGATCTAGCACAGATACGCAGTATTTT
-	TRBV5-1	TRBJ2-7	few	CASSLEAGYNEQYF	TGCGCCAGCAGCTTGGAGGCGGGATACAATGAGCAGTACTTC
-	TRBV2	TRBJ2-1	-	CASSEKLSSYNEQFF	TGTGCCAGCAGTGAGAAGCTTAGCTCCTACAATGAGCAGTTCTTC
TRBD1	TRBV5-1	TRBJ2-3	once	CASSTGTGRRDTQYF	TGCGCCAGCAGCACGGGGACAGGGCGAAGAGATACGCAGTATTTT
-	TRBV29-1	TRBJ1-6	few	CSVERGGVLHF	TGCAGCGTTGAACGGGGAGGTGTCCTCCACTTT